A single sample gave rise to the 8 T cell receptor beta chains below, sequenced in a study of cytomegalovirus exposure and HLA in healthy donors. Vbeta (60) and Jbeta (13) primers were used in the PCR. The data were produced by immunoSEQ multiplex PCR, yet TCRdb's version contains in-frame clones alone and is incomplete. The top ten hold over 4% of the sample, which has about 130,000 clones, just under 75% seen once. Specimen: PBMCs. Receptors originate from a man in his 60s in good health and CMV-seropositive.

A few counts support this clone. The CDR3: CASSLSGTGNSPLHF. Written as DNA, the CDR3 is TGTGCCAGCAGTTTATCGGGGACAGGGAATTCACCCCTCCACTTT. The V gene is TRBV28, the J gene TRBJ1-6; 9 nucleotides align to TRBD1. With V trimmed by 1 base and J by 7 bases, 2 bases remained unmatched. Germline V gene sequence: CDR1 MDHEN, CDR2 SYDVKM. The CDR3 has 15 amino acids.

This chain uses TRBV7-9 with TRBJ1-6; the D is unclear. This CDR3 comprises 14 residues. Trimming removed 1 base at V and 9 bases at J, with 10 bases between. CDR1 and CDR2 from the germline V gene are SEHNR and FQNEAQ (reference sequence). CDR3 in DNA: TGTGCCAGCAGCTTAGTCCGGGTTGGTTCACCCCTCCACTTT. Its protein product is CASSLVRVGSPLHF. The variable domain in full, completed from reference TRBV7-9 and TRBJ1-6, reads DTGVSQNPRHKITKRGQNVTFRCDPISEHNRLYWYRQTLGQGPEFLTYFQNEAQLEKSRLLSDRFSAERPKGSFSTLEIQRTEQGDSAMYLCASSLVRVGSPLHFGNGTRLTVT.

This clone appeared a single time. The CDR3 DNA sequence: TGCGCCAGCAGCTTGGCGGGGACAGGCGCTCTCACAGATACGCAGTATTTT. It specifies CASSLAGTGALTDTQYF. The chain employs TRBV5-1 and TRBJ2-3; TRBD1 aligns across 8 bases. V lost 0 bases and J lost 2; bases outside the gene matches: 8. The CDR3 is 17 residues long. The germline CDR1 and CDR2 sequences are SGHRS and YFSETQ.

The chain carries TRBV4-1 and TRBJ1-3; no clear D gene. V was pared by 3 bases and J by 9 bases, with 9 bases between. The CDR3 contains 12 residues. Germline V CDR1 and CDR2: MGHRA, YSYEKL. CDR3 region: CASSQEVGTIYF. The CDR3 coding sequence is TGCGCCAGCAGCCAGGAGGTCGGCACCATATATTTT.

The chain joins TRBV6-7 to TRBJ2-7; 10 bases fit TRBD1. TRBV6-7 is given ORF status, its function remaining uncertain. CDR3 size: 16 residues. Trimming at V came to 2 bases and at J to 4 bases, leaving 8 bases not matched to a gene. As DNA, the CDR3 is TGTGCCAGCAGTTACGCGTCTTGGGGACAGGGGTACGAGCAGTACTTC. It yields the protein CASSYASWGQGYEQYF.

A word on this clone: Because the CDR3 is missing its conserved closing phenylalanine or tryptophan, this is likely a read error. The chain is built from TRBV28 and TRBJ1-5; D is undetermined. V shed 6 bases and J shed 5 bases, with 14 bases lying between them. The CDR3 spans 14 residues. Germline CDR1 is MDHEN and CDR2 is SYDVKM. The CDR3 nucleotides are TGTGCCAGCAGACCTACAGACAAAGATCAGCCCCAGCATTCC. Its protein product is CASRPTDKDQPQHS.

This chain uses TRBV2 with TRBJ2-7; 10 bases align to TRBD1. The CDR3 length is 13 residues. After removal of 11 bases from V and 2 bases from J, the junction contained 6 bases not matched to a gene. The germline gives CDR1 SNHLY, CDR2 FYNNEI. Here the CDR3 DNA reads TGTGCCGGAGCCGGGACAGGGGCCTACGAGCAGTACTTC. This sequence encodes CAGAGTGAYEQYF.

This chain connects TRBV27 to TRBJ2-4, with D hard to call. Germline V gene lookup returns CDR1 MNHEY and CDR2 SMNVEV (reference sequence). The CDR3 totals 16 residues. The V and J ends lost 5 bases and 0 bases respectively, with 14 bases between them. CDR3 region: CASSLTDNLAKNIQYF. CDR3 bases: TGTGCCAGCAGTCTAACAGATAACCTAGCCAAAAACATTCAGTACTTC.